This TCR beta chain is drawn from a study of blood T cells in healthy people across ages. PBMCs, at least 6.5 million per sample, were isolated. Regarding the study as a whole: Compared with aged donors, long-lived donors showed fewer expanded clones, suggesting selection.

A second PCR of roughly 6 to 12 cycles used a sample-barcoded 5' primer and a J-beta primer mix. Every sample gave at least 3 million paired-end reads containing CDR3. TCRdb analysed the 5' RACE reads with MiXCR anew, one entry per CDR3 protein. This sample carries 750,000 to 850,000 distinct CDR3 sequences, approximately 25% of them seen once, and the ten largest clones take under 4.5%. Comments on this clonotype: Its antigen is currently unknown.

The J segment lost 7 bases and the V segment lost 4 bases, leaving 8 bases of the junction unmatched. The CDR3 extends over 15 amino acids. Germline V CDR1 and CDR2: SGHDT, YYEEEE. These data also formed part of another study, on T cells of mothers and their children. Turning to that study: The people who donated were a few healthy Caucasian mothers and their six children.

The J gene is TRBJ1-4, the V gene TRBV5-6; 9 nucleotides align to TRBD1. The sequenced sample consisted of blood. The TCR sequence derives from a boy between 5 and 17 years old in good health. CDR3 in DNA: TGTGCCAGCAGCACCCGGGACAGGGTGACTGAAAAACTGTTTTTT. It is translated as CASSTRDRVTEKLFF.